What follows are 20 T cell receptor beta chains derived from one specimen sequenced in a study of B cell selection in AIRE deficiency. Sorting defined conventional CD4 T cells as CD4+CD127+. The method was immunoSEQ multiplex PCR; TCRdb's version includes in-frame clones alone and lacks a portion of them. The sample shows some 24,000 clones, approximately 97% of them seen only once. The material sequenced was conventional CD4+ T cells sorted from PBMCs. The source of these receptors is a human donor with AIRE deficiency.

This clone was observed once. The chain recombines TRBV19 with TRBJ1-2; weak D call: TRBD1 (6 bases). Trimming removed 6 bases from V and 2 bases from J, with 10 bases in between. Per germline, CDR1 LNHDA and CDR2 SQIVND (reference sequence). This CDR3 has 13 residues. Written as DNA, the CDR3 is TGTGCCAGTAGCGGTCAGGGGAACTATGGCTACACCTTC. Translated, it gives CASSGQGNYGYTF.

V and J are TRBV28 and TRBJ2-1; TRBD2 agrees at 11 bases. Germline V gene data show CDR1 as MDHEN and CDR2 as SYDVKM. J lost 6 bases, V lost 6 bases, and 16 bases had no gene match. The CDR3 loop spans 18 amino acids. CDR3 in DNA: TGTGCCAGCAGCGCACTAGCGGGAGAAAATCCCGCCTCCAATGAGCAGTTCTTC. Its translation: CASSALAGENPASNEQFF.

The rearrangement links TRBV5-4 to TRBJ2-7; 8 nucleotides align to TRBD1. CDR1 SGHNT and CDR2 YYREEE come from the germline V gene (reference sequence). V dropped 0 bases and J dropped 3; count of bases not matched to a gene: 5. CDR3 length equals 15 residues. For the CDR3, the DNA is TGTGCCAGCAGCTTGGACAGGGGGACTTACTACGAGCAGTACTTC. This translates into CASSLDRGTYYEQYF.

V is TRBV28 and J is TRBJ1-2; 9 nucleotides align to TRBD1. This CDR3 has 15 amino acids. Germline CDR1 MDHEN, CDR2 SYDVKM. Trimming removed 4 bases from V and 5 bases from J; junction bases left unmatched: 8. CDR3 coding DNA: TGTGCCAGCAGTTCCCGGGGGACAGGGCGATATGGCTACACCTTC. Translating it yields CASSSRGTGRYGYTF.

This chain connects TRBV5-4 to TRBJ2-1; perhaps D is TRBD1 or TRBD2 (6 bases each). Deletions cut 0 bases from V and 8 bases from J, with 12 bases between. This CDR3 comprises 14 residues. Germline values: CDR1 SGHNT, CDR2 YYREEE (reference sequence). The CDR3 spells CASSLEGGGDEQFF. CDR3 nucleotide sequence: TGTGCCAGCAGCTTGGAGGGGGGAGGTGATGAGCAGTTCTTC.

Here the CDR3 DNA reads TGTGCCAGCAGTCTTCCGGGACAGACCTACGAGCAGTACTTC. Its translation is CASSLPGQTYEQYF. The rearrangement joins TRBV28 to TRBJ2-7, with 7 positions matching TRBD1. CDR1 is MDHEN, CDR2 SYDVKM, per germline. The V gene end was trimmed by 5 bases and the J gene end by 2 bases; junction bases not matched to a gene: 6. This CDR3 has 14 residues. The variable domain in full, with the rest retrieved from reference TRBV28 and TRBJ2-7, is DVKVTQSSRYLVKRTGEKVFLECVQDMDHENMFWYRQDPGLGLRLIYFSYDVKMKEKGDIPEGYSVSREKKERFSLILESASTNQTSMYLCASSLPGQTYEQYFGPGTRLTVT.

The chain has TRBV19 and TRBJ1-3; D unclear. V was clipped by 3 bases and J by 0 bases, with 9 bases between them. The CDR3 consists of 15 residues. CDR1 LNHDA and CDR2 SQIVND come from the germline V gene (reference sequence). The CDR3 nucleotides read TGTGCCAGTAGTATCAAAGACCGCTCTGGAAACACCATATATTTT. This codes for CASSIKDRSGNTIYF. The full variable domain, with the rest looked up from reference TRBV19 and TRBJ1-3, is DGGITQSPKYLFRKEGQNVTLSCEQNLNHDAMYWYRQDPGQGLRLIYYSQIVNDFQKGDIAEGYSVSREKKESFPLTVTSAQKNPTAFYLCASSIKDRSGNTIYFGEGSWLTVV.

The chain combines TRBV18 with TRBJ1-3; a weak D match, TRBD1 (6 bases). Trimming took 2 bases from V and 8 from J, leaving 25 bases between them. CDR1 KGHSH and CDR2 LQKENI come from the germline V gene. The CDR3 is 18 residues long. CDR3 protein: CASSPIQGQAHPLHTIYF. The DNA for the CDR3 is TGTGCCAGCTCACCAATTCAGGGACAAGCTCACCCCCTTCACACCATATATTTT. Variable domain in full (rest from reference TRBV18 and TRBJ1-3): NAGVMQNPRHLVRRRGQEARLRCSPMKGHSHVYWYRQLPEEGLKFMVYLQKENIIDESGMPKERFSAEFPKEGPSILRIQQVVRGDSAAYFCASSPIQGQAHPLHTIYFGEGSWLTVV.

The CDR3, as DNA: TGTGCCAGCGTGGGACAGGGGACCTACGAGCAGTACTTC. It translates to CASVGQGTYEQYF. The chain uses TRBV25-1 and TRBJ2-7; 10 bases are shared with TRBD1. Germline trimming cut 8 bases from V and 2 bases from J; bases unmatched to any gene: 3. Germline V gene lookup returns CDR1 MGHDK and CDR2 SYGVNS. This CDR3 has 13 residues.

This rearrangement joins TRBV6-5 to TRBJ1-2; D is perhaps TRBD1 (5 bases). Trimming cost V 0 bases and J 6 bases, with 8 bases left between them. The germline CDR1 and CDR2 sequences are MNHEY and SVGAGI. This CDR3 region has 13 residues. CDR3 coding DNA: TGTGCCAGCAGTTACTCGGGGGGACATGGCTACACCTTC. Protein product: CASSYSGGHGYTF.

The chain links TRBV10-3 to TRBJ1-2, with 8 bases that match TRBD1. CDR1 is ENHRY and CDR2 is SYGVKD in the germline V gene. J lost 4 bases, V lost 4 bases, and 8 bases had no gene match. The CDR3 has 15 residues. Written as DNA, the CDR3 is TGTGCCATCAGTGGCTCTCAGGGGGCCGGCTATGGCTACACCTTC. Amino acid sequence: CAISGSQGAGYGYTF.

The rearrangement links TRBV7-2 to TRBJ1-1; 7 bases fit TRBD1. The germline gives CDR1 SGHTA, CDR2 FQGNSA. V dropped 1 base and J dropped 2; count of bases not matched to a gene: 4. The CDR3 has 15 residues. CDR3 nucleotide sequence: TGTGCCAGCAGCTTAGAACAGGGGATTAACACTGAAGCTTTCTTT. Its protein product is CASSLEQGINTEAFF.

This CDR3 is CASRIEISYNSPLHF. In DNA form, the CDR3 reads TGTGCCAGCAGAATAGAGATCTCTTATAATTCACCCCTCCACTTT. V is TRBV6-6 and J is TRBJ1-6; D remains ambiguous. There are 15 residues in the CDR3. Germline assignment: CDR1 MNHNY and CDR2 SVGAGI (reference sequence). V lost 6 bases, J lost 4 bases, and 13 bases lay in between.

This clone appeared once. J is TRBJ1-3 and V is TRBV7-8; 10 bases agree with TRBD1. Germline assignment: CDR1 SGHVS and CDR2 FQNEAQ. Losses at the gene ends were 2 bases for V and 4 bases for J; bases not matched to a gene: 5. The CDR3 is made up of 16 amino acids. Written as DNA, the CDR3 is TGTGCCAGCAGCTTACTCCCGGGACAGGGGGGAAACACCATATATTTT. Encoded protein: CASSLLPGQGGNTIYF.

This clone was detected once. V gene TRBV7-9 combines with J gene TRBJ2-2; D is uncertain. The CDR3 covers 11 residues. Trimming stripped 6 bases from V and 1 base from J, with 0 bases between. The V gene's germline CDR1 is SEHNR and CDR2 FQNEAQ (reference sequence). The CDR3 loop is CASRNTGELFF. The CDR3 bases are TGTGCCAGCAGGAACACCGGGGAGCTGTTTTTT.

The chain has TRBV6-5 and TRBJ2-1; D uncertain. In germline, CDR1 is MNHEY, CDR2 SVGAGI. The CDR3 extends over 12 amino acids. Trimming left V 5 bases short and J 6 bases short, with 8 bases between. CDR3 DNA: TGTGCCAGCAGTAAACCAGGCAATGAGCAGTTCTTC. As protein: CASSKPGNEQFF.

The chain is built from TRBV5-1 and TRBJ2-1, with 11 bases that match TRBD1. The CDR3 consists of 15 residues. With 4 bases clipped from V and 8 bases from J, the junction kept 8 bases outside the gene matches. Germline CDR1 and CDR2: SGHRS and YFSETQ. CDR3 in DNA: TGCGCCAGCAGCCCCGGACAGGGGGCGTTCTATGAGCAGTTCTTC. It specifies CASSPGQGAFYEQFF.

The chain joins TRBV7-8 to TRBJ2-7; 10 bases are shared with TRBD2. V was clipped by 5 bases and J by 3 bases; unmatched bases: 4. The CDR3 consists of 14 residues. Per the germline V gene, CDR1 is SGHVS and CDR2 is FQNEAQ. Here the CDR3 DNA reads TGTGCCAGCAGCCCGGGACTAGCGAACTACGAGCAGTACTTC. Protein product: CASSPGLANYEQYF. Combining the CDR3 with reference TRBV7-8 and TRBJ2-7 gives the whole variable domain GAGVSQSPRYKVAKRGQDVALRCDPISGHVSLFWYQQALGQGPEFLTYFQNEAQLDKSGLPSDRFFAERPEGSVSTLKIQRTQQEDSAVYLCASSPGLANYEQYFGPGTRLTVT.

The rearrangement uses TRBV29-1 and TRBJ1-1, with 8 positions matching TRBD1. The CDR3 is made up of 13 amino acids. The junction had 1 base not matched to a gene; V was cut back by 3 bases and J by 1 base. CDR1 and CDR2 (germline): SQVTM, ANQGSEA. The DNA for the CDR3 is TGCAGCGTTGACGGGACAGGGAACACTGAAGCTTTCTTT. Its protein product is CSVDGTGNTEAFF.

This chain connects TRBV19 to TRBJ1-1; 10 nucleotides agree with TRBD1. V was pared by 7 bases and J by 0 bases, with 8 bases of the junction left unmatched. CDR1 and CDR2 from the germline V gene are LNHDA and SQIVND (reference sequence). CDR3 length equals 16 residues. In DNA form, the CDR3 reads TGTGCCAGTAAAACAGGGACAGGGGACGTGAACACTGAAGCTTTCTTT. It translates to CASKTGTGDVNTEAFF.